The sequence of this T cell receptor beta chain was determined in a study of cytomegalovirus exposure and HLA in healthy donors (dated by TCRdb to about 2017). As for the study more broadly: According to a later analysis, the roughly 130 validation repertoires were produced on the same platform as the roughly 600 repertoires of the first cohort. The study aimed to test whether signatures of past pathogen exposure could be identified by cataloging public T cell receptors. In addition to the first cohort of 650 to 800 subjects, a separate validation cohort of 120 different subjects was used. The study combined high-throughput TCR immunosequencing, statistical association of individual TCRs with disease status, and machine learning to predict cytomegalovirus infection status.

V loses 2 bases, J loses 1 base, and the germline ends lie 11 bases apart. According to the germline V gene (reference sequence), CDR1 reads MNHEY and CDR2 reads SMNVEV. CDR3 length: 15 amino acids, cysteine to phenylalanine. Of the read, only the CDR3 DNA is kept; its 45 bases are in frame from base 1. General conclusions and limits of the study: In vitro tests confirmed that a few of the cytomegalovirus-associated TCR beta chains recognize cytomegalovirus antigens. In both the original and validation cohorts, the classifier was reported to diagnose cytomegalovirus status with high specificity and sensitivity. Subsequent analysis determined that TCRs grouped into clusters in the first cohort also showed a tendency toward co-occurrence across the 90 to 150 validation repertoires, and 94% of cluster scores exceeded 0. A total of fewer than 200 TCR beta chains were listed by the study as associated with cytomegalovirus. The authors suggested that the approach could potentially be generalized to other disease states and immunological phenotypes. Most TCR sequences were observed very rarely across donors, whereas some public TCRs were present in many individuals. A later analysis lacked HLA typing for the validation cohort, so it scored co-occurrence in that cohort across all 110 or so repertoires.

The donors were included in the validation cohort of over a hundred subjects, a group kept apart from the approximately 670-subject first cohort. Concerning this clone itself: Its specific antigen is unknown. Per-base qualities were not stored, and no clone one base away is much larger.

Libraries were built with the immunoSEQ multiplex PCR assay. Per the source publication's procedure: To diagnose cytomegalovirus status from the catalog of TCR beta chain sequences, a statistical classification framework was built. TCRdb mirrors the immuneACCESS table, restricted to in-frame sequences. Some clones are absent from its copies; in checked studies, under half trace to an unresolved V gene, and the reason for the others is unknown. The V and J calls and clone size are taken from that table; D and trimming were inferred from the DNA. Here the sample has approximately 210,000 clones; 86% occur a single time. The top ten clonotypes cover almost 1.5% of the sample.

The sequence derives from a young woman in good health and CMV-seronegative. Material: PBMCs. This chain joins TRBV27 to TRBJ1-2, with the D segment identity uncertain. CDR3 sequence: CASSLHIQDNYGYTF. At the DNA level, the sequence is TGTGCCAGCAGTTTACACATTCAGGATAACTATGGCTACACCTTC.